Listed below are T cell receptor beta chains from one sample, sequenced in a study of radiation and T cells in renal cell carcinoma. The data were produced by immunoSEQ multiplex PCR, yet TCRdb's version contains in-frame clones alone and is incomplete. The sample shows some 150,000 clones, 80% to 90% of them seen only once. Sample: blood, taken from a patient whose treatment included radiotherapy and nephrectomy. The receptors stem from a woman aged 45-65 years with renal cell carcinoma. CDR3s include the opening cysteine and the closing phenylalanine or tryptophan. Fields, in order: V gene, CDR3 length, J gene, CDR3 protein.

v_call: TRBV14
cdr3_length: 14
j_call: TRBJ2-7
cdr3_aa: CASSSWGGAYEQYF

v_call: TRBV6-5
cdr3_length: 15
j_call: TRBJ2-3
cdr3_aa: CASSYRAVSTDTQYF

v_call: TRBV18
cdr3_length: 16
j_call: TRBJ1-6
cdr3_aa: CASSPPRSGAPGALHF

v_call: TRBV7-6
cdr3_length: 15
j_call: TRBJ1-3
cdr3_aa: CASSLGTGNGNTIYF

v_call: TRBV5-1
cdr3_length: 12
j_call: TRBJ2-7
cdr3_aa: CASSLVRDEQYF

v_call: TRBV5-5
cdr3_length: 15
j_call: TRBJ1-5
cdr3_aa: CASSQTEGVNQPQHF

v_call: TRBV6-5
cdr3_length: 15
j_call: TRBJ2-2
cdr3_aa: CASRAGGSQTGELFF

v_call: TRBV7-2
cdr3_length: 18
j_call: TRBJ2-7
cdr3_aa: CASSLVYGAGASGDASAF

v_call: TRBV15
cdr3_length: 15
j_call: TRBJ1-1
cdr3_aa: CATSRWDRRNTEAFF

v_call: TRBV4-1
cdr3_length: 15
j_call: TRBJ2-5
cdr3_aa: CASSQGDRGKETQYF

v_call: TRBV7-2
cdr3_length: 15
j_call: TRBJ1-2
cdr3_aa: CASSPVPWFLGGYTF

v_call: TRBV27
cdr3_length: 13
j_call: TRBJ2-6
cdr3_aa: CASSTVRANVLTF

v_call: TRBV5-6
cdr3_length: 13
j_call: TRBJ2-7
cdr3_aa: CASSLGISYEQYF

v_call: TRBV12-1
cdr3_length: 14
j_call: TRBJ2-7
cdr3_aa: CASSPFPLSYEQYF

v_call: TRBV29-1
cdr3_length: 14
j_call: TRBJ1-5
cdr3_aa: CSATTGGFNQPQHF

v_call: TRBV5-6
cdr3_length: 13
j_call: TRBJ1-3
cdr3_aa: CASSLLAGNTIYF

v_call: TRBV30
cdr3_length: 11
j_call: TRBJ1-4
cdr3_aa: CASERDGKLFF

v_call: TRBV29-1
cdr3_length: 11
j_call: TRBJ2-1
cdr3_aa: CSGTGFDEQFF

v_call: TRBV10-3
cdr3_length: 15
j_call: TRBJ2-1
cdr3_aa: CAISRGGAEYNEQFF

v_call: TRBV19
cdr3_length: 15
j_call: TRBJ2-7
cdr3_aa: CASSIAGTDPYEQYF

v_call: TRBV28
cdr3_length: 14
j_call: TRBJ2-7
cdr3_aa: CASSFGRKSYEQYF

v_call: TRBV19
cdr3_length: 15
j_call: TRBJ1-4
cdr3_aa: CASSIETGGNEKLFF

v_call: TRBV19
cdr3_length: 14
j_call: TRBJ1-5
cdr3_aa: CASIRDRGTQPQHF

v_call: TRBV27
cdr3_length: 14
j_call: TRBJ2-5
cdr3_aa: CASSLMDRSETQYF

v_call: TRBV11-3
cdr3_length: 13
j_call: TRBJ2-1
cdr3_aa: CASSLVPSDEQFF

v_call: TRBV6-1
cdr3_length: 17
j_call: TRBJ2-1
cdr3_aa: CASSAQLSEPSSDEQFF

v_call: TRBV10-3
cdr3_length: 12
j_call: TRBJ2-7
cdr3_aa: CAISDSGYEQYF

v_call: TRBV10-1
cdr3_length: 15
j_call: TRBJ2-2
cdr3_aa: CASSASRLGFGELFF

v_call: TRBV4-1
cdr3_length: 17
j_call: TRBJ2-1
cdr3_aa: CASRTLKTGTSGTEQFF

v_call: TRBV14
cdr3_length: 14
j_call: TRBJ1-2
cdr3_aa: CASSQLTGSYGYTF

v_call: TRBV15
cdr3_length: 17
j_call: TRBJ1-2
cdr3_aa: CATSRDLGTVTNYGYTF

v_call: TRBV11-2
cdr3_length: 14
j_call: TRBJ1-1
cdr3_aa: CASSLGSFGTEAFF

v_call: TRBV5-4
cdr3_length: 16
j_call: TRBJ2-3
cdr3_aa: CASSQEGTGTGDTQYF

v_call: TRBV10-3
cdr3_length: 15
j_call: TRBJ2-4
cdr3_aa: CAISESDRRVDIQYF

v_call: TRBV30
cdr3_length: 15
j_call: TRBJ1-6
cdr3_aa: CAWSIGGSYNSPLHF

v_call: TRBV5-3
cdr3_length: 21
j_call: TRBJ2-2
cdr3_aa: CARSPENGQSPVADNTGELFF

v_call: TRBV14
cdr3_length: 16
j_call: TRBJ2-3
cdr3_aa: CASSPVSAGGPDTQYF

v_call: TRBV5-4
cdr3_length: 13
j_call: TRBJ2-5
cdr3_aa: CASSTPVEETQYF

v_call: TRBV7-2
cdr3_length: 15
j_call: TRBJ1-5
cdr3_aa: CASSSGQGGNQPQHF

v_call: TRBV5-6
cdr3_length: 15
j_call: TRBJ2-3
cdr3_aa: CASNLPVRDRDTQYF

v_call: TRBV15
cdr3_length: 13
j_call: TRBJ2-2
cdr3_aa: CASKPRNTGELFF

v_call: TRBV6-5
cdr3_length: 13
j_call: TRBJ1-4
cdr3_aa: CASSGRANEKLFF

v_call: TRBV7-2
cdr3_length: 15
j_call: TRBJ2-3
cdr3_aa: CASSLGQGGTDTQYF

v_call: TRBV5-1
cdr3_length: 14
j_call: TRBJ2-7
cdr3_aa: CASSLDGGSYEQYF

v_call: TRBV7-9
cdr3_length: 12
j_call: TRBJ2-3
cdr3_aa: CASSPTQDTQYF

v_call: TRBV14
cdr3_length: 14
j_call: TRBJ2-2
cdr3_aa: CASSQEWGTGELFF

v_call: TRBV19
cdr3_length: 16
j_call: TRBJ2-2
cdr3_aa: CASRAVQGKATGELFF